This entry lists 17 T cell receptor beta chains sequenced from one sample in a study of T cells in Graves' hyperthyroidism and ophthalmopathy. TCR beta CDR3 regions were amplified from RNA transcripts. Primed by the HTBI set, a first-round RT-PCR was run on the TCR CDR3. MiXCR, applied by TCRdb to the multiplex PCR reads, yields one record per CDR3 protein. The table lists about 500,000 distinct CDR3 sequences, roughly 16% of them singletons. Sequencing input: blood. Source of these receptors: a young woman with Graves' ophthalmopathy.

This clonotype was counted at least ten times. The chain links TRBV28 to TRBJ2-7, with D unclear. Germline values: CDR1 MDHEN, CDR2 SYDVKM. The CDR3 contains 12 residues. Trimming took 6 bases from V and 1 from J, leaving 7 bases between them. Written as DNA, the CDR3 is TGTGCCAGCAGGCCCGGGTCCTACGAGCAGTACTTC. It codes for CASRPGSYEQYF. Supplemented by reference TRBV28 and TRBJ2-7, the full variable domain reads DVKVTQSSRYLVKRTGEKVFLECVQDMDHENMFWYRQDPGLGLRLIYFSYDVKMKEKGDIPEGYSVSREKKERFSLILESASTNQTSMYLCASRPGSYEQYFGPGTRLTVT.

This clonotype was observed a few times. In nucleotides, the CDR3 is TGCAGTGCTAGAGATCTAGGGACTAGCGCCTACGAGCAGTACTTC. Its translation is CSARDLGTSAYEQYF. V and J are TRBV20-1 and TRBJ2-7; TRBD2 agrees at 10 bases. Trimming removed 0 bases from V and 2 bases from J; junction bases left unmatched: 4. Germline assignment: CDR1 DFQATT and CDR2 SNEGSKA (reference sequence). The CDR3 runs 15 residues.

In its sample, this clonotype was seen many times. The chain uses TRBV12-3 or TRBV12-4 and TRBJ1-5; D remains ambiguous. V lost 6 bases and J lost 0, with 12 bases in between. The CDR3 contains 15 residues. The CDR3 is CASSLTGVSNQPQHF. Written as DNA, the CDR3 is TGTGCCAGCAGCTTAACCGGGGTTAGCAATCAGCCCCAGCATTTT.

The J gene is TRBJ2-1, the V gene TRBV12-3 or TRBV12-4; D is uncertain. V lost 6 bases and J 3 bases, leaving 18 bases between the germline ends. The CDR3 contains 16 residues. The CDR3 DNA reads as TGTGCCAGCAGCGGCGACTTAACCGGATACTACAATGAGCAGTTCTTC. This sequence encodes CASSGDLTGYYNEQFF.

This clonotype was seen repeatedly, ten times or more. The chain uses TRBV6-5 and TRBJ1-2; D possibly corresponds to TRBD1 (6 bases). The CDR3 is 14 amino acids. The germline CDR1 and CDR2 sequences are MNHEY and SVGAGI. The germline V and J ends were trimmed by 2 bases and 4 bases, with 11 bases remaining between them. The CDR3 sequence: CASSYGQTAYGYTF. CDR3 nucleotide sequence: TGTGCCAGCAGTTACGGACAGACAGCCTATGGCTACACCTTC.

This clonotype was seen many times. The CDR3 is CATQPNSGTGNEQFF. The CDR3 nucleotides are TGTGCCACCCAGCCAAATAGCGGGACAGGAAATGAGCAGTTCTTC. The chain couples TRBV11-3 to TRBJ2-1, with D tentatively TRBD1 or TRBD2 (8 bases each). V lost 10 bases to trimming and J lost 7 bases, with 23 bases between them. Germline CDR1 is SGHNT and CDR2 is YENEEA. The CDR3 sequence is 15 residues long.

This clonotype was seen ten or more times. V gene TRBV11-2 combines with J gene TRBJ2-1, with D hard to call. This CDR3 comprises 15 residues. The germline V gene encodes CDR1 SGHAT and CDR2 FQNNGV. Trimming stripped 0 bases from V and 7 bases from J, with 13 bases between. As DNA, the CDR3 is TGTGCCAGCAGCTTAGATTCAGTTGGGGTGAATGAGCAGTTCTTC. It codes for CASSLDSVGVNEQFF.

The chain couples TRBV5-1 to TRBJ2-3; D is ambiguous. In germline, CDR1 is SGHRS, CDR2 YFSETQ. The V end lost 0 bases, the J end lost 6 bases, and 11 bases lay between the germline ends. The CDR3 sequence is 14 residues long. The CDR3 loop reads CASSLGTIRDTQYF. DNA for the CDR3: TGCGCCAGCAGCTTGGGAACTATACGGGATACGCAGTATTTT.

This clonotype occurred many times. V is TRBV5-6 and J is TRBJ2-1; no reliable D call. CDR3 size: 15 residues. The V end was cut by 1 base, the J end by 5 bases, with 13 bases between. CDR1 and CDR2 (germline): SGHDT, YYEEEE. The CDR3 loop reads CASSLFVPVNNEQFF. The CDR3 coding sequence is TGTGCCAGCAGCTTGTTCGTACCGGTGAACAATGAGCAGTTCTTC.

V and J are TRBV6-1 and TRBJ1-6; 9 bases fit TRBD1. V dropped 6 bases and J dropped 7; count of bases not matched to a gene: 7. CDR1 MNHNS and CDR2 SASEGT come from the germline V gene. The CDR3 runs 15 residues. Written as DNA, the CDR3 is TGTGCCAGCAGCAGTGGACAGGGGTCCAATTCACCCCTCCACTTT. Translating gives CASSSGQGSNSPLHF.

This clonotype was recorded a few times. The chain uses TRBV10-3 and TRBJ2-1; 7 bases agree with TRBD2. Germline V gene lookup returns CDR1 ENHRY and CDR2 SYGVKD. Germline trimming cut 2 bases from V and 0 bases from J; bases unmatched to any gene: 4. The CDR3 runs 16 residues. As DNA, the CDR3 is TGTGCCATCAGTGAGAGTGGGGGGGGCTCCTACAATGAGCAGTTCTTC. Its protein is CAISESGGGSYNEQFF.

This clonotype was seen ten or more times. The rearrangement joins TRBV18 to TRBJ2-3; D call uncertain. Germline values: CDR1 KGHSH, CDR2 LQKENI. This CDR3 contains 13 residues. V was pared by 2 bases and J by 4 bases, with 7 bases between. The CDR3 here is CASSPGAADTQYF. For the CDR3, the DNA is TGTGCCAGCTCACCAGGTGCGGCAGATACGCAGTATTTT.

This clonotype showed up many times. V is TRBV2 and J is TRBJ2-5, with D perhaps given as TRBD1 or TRBD2 (6 bases each). The CDR3 is 13 amino acids. Germline assignment: CDR1 SNHLY and CDR2 FYNNEI. The germline V and J ends were trimmed by 7 bases and 5 bases, with 14 bases remaining between them. The DNA of the CDR3 is TGTGCCAGCAATTTCGGGGGCGCCGAGACCCAGTACTTC. Its translation is CASNFGGAETQYF.

This clonotype showed up just a few times. The chain couples TRBV7-8 to TRBJ2-5, with 9 bases aligning to TRBD1. After removal of 0 bases from V and 5 bases from J, the junction contained 7 bases not matched to a gene. The CDR3 is 16 amino acids. From germline, CDR1 is SGHVS and CDR2 FQNEAQ. CDR3 bases: TGTGCCAGCAGCTTAGCTGGTGGACAGGGGAGGGAGACCCAGTACTTC. Protein product: CASSLAGGQGRETQYF.

V is TRBV7-2 and J is TRBJ2-5; D remains unclear. The germline CDR1 and CDR2 sequences are SGHTA and FQGNSA. Trimming cost V 5 bases and J 3 bases, with 13 bases left between them. The CDR3 covers 14 residues. CDR3 coding DNA: TGTGCCAGCAGCCAACAGAGAGTTGAAGAGACCCAGTACTTC. Its protein is CASSQQRVEETQYF.

This clonotype has ten or more counts. The chain carries TRBV3-1 and TRBJ1-2, with TRBD1 identical over 7 bases. J lost 4 bases, V lost 0 bases, and 8 bases had no gene match. CDR1 is LGHDT, CDR2 YNNKEL, per germline (reference sequence). This CDR3 has 16 residues. This chain's CDR3 is CASSQDWTGLLYGYTF. CDR3 DNA: TGTGCCAGCAGCCAAGATTGGACAGGACTCCTCTATGGCTACACCTTC.

This clonotype was recorded at least ten times. The rearrangement joins TRBV18 to TRBJ2-1; D may correspond to TRBD1 or TRBD2 (6 bases each). This CDR3 comprises 16 residues. Trimming removed 0 bases from V and 3 bases from J, with 12 bases in between. Germline V lookup: CDR1 KGHSH, CDR2 LQKENI. CDR3 sequence: CASSPPGGTSYNEQFF. In DNA, the CDR3 is TGTGCCAGCTCACCACCGGGCGGGACAAGCTACAATGAGCAGTTCTTC.